This TCR beta chain was observed in a study of T-cell memory formation after mild COVID-19. The study's findings and limits: A subset of responding clones appeared in pre-infection memory, suggesting cross-reactive memory joined. Among CD4+ contracting clones, most were CM and EM, and CD8+ ones EMRA.

Only a few counts were recorded for this clonotype. Its antigen remains unknown. V was clipped by 0 bases and J by 5 bases, with 10 bases between them. The V gene's germline CDR1 is LGHDT and CDR2 YNNKEL (reference sequence). CDR3 length equals 14 residues. TCRdb reanalysed the 5' RACE reads using MiXCR and keeps one entry per CDR3 protein. This sample has around 300,000 distinct CDR3 sequences, with roughly 21% found just once. This chain joins TRBV3-1 and TRBJ1-1, with D possibly TRBD1 on 5 matching bases. The sample comprised PBMCs or a T cell subset sorted from them (not recorded which). This receptor was obtained from a man between 18 and 35 years old who had mild COVID-19 (a few samples of this study predate the infection). Cell type and time point are not known. The CDR3 bases are TGTGCCAGCAGCCAAGATTCTGGGGGGACTGAAGCTTTCTTT. Its protein is CASSQDSGGTEAFF.